This T cell receptor (beta chain) was sequenced during a study of beta chain features in type 1 diabetes. Naive, central memory, regulatory and stem cell-like memory cells within the CD4+ compartment were sorted using CD45RO/CCR7/CD25/CD127/CD95/CD27. CDR1 ENHRY and CDR2 SYGVKD come from the germline V gene. Trimming removed 3 bases from V and 6 bases from J; junction bases left unmatched: 7. CDR3 length: 15 amino acids. Regarding the study as a whole: When Type 1 diabetes patients were examined, their TCRB CDR3s proved moderately but significantly shorter in all four CD4+ subsets. At VDJ recombination sites, type 1 diabetes patients had fewer insertions and more deleted nucleotides. Possibly, sequencing cDNA over-represented cells that had high TCR expression levels.

Expressed TCRB transcripts got sequenced, as all isolated RNA was reverse transcribed. Read totals for stem cell-like memory T cell samples averaged about 990,000. The repertoire was sequenced with immunoSEQ multiplex PCR; TCRdb's copy has only in-frame clones and lacks some. The data hold some 15,000 clones, with roughly two thirds observed a single time. Comments on this clone: Its cognate antigen is unknown.

The V call is TRBV10-3, the J call TRBJ1-5; 8 nucleotides match TRBD1. The specimen was stem cell memory CD4+ T cells from blood. The clonotype was recovered from a man younger than 40 with type 1 diabetes. The CDR3 reads CAISDLDRDVQPQHF. The CDR3 coding sequence is TGTGCCATCAGTGACTTGGACAGGGACGTTCAGCCCCAGCATTTT.